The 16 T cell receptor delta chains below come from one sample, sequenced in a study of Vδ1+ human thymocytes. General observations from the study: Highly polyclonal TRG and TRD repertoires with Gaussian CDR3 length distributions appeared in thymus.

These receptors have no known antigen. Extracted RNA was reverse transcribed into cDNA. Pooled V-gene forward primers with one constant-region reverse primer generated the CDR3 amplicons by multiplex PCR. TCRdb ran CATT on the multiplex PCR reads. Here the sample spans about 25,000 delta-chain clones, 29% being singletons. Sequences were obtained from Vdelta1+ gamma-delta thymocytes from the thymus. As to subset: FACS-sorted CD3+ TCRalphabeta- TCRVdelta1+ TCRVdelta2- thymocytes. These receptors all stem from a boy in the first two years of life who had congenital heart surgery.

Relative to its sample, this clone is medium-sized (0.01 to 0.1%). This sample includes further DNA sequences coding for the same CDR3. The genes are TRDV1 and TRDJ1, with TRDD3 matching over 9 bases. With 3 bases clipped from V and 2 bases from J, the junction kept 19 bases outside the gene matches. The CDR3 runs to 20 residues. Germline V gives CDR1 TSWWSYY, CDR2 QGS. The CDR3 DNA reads TGTGCTCTTGGGGAGTTAGGGGTTCCTAGCCGGGGATACGAGACCGATAAACTCATCTTT. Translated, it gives CALGELGVPSRGYETDKLIF.

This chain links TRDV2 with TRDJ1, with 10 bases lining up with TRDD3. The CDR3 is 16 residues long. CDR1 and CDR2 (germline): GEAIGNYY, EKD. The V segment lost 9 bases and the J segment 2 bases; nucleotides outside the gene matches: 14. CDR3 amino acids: CATHWGGLGDTDKLIF. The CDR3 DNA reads TGTGCCACCCACTGGGGGGGACTGGGGGATACCGATAAACTCATCTTT.

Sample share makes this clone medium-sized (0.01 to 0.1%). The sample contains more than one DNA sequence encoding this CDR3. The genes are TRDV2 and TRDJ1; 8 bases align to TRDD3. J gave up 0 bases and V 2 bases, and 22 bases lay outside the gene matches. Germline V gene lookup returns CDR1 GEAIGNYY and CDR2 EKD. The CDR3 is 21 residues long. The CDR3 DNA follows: TGTGCCTGTGACATTTTGCCGCCAGGAACTTTCGTACTGGGGGACACCGATAAACTCATCTTT. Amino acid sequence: CACDILPPGTFVLGDTDKLIF.

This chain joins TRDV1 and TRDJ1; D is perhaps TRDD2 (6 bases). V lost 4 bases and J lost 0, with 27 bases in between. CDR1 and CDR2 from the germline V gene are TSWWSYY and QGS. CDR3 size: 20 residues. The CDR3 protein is CALGGLQGSYHPGYTDKLIF. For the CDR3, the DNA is TGTGCTCTTGGGGGACTGCAGGGTTCCTATCATCCAGGGTACACCGATAAACTCATCTTT.

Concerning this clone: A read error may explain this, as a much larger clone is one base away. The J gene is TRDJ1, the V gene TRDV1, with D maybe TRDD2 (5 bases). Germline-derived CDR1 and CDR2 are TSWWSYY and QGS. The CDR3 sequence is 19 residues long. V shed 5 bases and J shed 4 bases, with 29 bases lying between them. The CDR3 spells CALGKTYSSLVGPDDKLIF. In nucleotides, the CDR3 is TGTGCTCTTGGGAAAACCTATTCTTCCCTGGTCGGCCCCGACGATAAACTCATCTTT.

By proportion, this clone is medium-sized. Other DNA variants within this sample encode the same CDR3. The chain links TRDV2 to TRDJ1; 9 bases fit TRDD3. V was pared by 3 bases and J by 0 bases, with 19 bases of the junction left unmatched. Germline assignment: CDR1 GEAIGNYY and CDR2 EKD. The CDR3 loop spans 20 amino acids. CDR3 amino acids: CACDSPLWGGYQVYTDKLIF. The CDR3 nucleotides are TGTGCCTGTGACTCACCCCTCTGGGGGGGATACCAGGTATACACCGATAAACTCATCTTT.

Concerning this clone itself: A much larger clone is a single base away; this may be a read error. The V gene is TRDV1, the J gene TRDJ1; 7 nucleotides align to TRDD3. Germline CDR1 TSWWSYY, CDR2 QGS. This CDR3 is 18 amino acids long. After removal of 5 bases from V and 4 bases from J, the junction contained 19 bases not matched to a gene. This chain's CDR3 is CALGRNRLGIRGFDKLIF. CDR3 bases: TGTGCTCTTGGGAGAAACCGACTGGGGATCAGGGGATTCGATAAACTCATCTTT.

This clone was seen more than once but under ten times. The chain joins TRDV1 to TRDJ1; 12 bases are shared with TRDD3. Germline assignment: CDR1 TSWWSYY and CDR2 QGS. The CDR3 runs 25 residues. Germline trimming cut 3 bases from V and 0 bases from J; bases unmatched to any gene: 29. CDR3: CALGEPTIASHTGGYPGPYTDKLIF. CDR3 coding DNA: TGTGCTCTTGGGGAGCCCACTATTGCGTCCCATACTGGGGGATACCCGGGCCCGTACACCGATAAACTCATCTTT.

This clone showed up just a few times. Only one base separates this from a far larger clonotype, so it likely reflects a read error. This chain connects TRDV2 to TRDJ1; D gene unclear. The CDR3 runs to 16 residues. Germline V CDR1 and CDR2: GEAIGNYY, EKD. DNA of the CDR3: TGTGCCTGTGTCGAGGGGCCCTCCTCGTACACCGATGAACTCATCTTT. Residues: CACVEGPSSYTDELIF.

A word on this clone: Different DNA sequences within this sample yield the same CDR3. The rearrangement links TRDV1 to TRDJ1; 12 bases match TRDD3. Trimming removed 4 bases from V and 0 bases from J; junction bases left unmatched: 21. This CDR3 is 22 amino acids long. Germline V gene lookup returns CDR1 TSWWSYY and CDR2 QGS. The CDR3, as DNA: TGTGCTCTTGGGGGTGAATTACCATCTCCTACTGGGGGATACCCATACACCGATAAACTCATCTTT. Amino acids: CALGGELPSPTGGYPYTDKLIF.

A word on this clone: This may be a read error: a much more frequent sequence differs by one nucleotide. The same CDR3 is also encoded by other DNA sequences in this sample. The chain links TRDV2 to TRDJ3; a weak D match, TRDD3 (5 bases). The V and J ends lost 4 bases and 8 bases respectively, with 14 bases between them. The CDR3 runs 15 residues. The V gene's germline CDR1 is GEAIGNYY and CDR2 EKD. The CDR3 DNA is TGTGCCTGTGATGCTACGGGGGTTAACACCCGACAGATGTTTTTC. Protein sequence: CACDATGVNTRQMFF.

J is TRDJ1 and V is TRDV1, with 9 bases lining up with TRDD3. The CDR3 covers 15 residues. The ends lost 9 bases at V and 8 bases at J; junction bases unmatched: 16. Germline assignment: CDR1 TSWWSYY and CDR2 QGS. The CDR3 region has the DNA TGTGCTCTCGGAACTGGAGGGGGGATACCGTACAAACTCATCTTT. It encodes CALGTGGGIPYKLIF.

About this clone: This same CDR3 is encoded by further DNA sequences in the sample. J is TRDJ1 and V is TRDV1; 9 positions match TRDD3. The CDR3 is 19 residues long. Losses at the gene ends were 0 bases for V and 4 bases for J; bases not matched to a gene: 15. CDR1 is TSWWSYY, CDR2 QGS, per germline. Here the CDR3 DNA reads TGTGCTCTTGGGGAACTATTCCTTCCTCCAGTACTGGGGGACGATAAACTCATCTTT. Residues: CALGELFLPPVLGDDKLIF.

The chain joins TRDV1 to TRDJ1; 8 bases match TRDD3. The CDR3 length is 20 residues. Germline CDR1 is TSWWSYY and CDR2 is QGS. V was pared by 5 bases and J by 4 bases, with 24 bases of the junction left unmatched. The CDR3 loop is CALGSEVASHRLLGGDKLIF. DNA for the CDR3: TGTGCTCTTGGGTCGGAGGTAGCTTCCCACAGGCTACTGGGGGGCGATAAACTCATCTTT.

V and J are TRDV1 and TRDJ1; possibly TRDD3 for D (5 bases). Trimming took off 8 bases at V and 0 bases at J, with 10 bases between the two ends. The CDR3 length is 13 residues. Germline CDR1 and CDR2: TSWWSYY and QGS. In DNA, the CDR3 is TGTGCTCTTTTAGGGGGGTACACCGATAAACTCATCTTT. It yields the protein CALLGGYTDKLIF.

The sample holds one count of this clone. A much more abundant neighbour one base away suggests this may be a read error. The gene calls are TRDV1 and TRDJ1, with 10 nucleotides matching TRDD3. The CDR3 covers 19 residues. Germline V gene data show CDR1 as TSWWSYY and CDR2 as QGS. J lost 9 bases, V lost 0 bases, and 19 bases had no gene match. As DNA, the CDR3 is TGTGCTCTTGGGGAACTCTTACCTCTTCTACTGGGGGATCTTGGCCAACTCATCTTT. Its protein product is CALGELLPLLLGDLGQLIF.